This entry features one TCR beta chain sequence. The data are from a study of blood T cell repertoires in COVID-19. Study-wide context: Italy, Spain and the United States were the sources of the convalescent and acute COVID-19 samples.

As originally analysed: Estimation of nucleated cell counts was performed using reference gene primer amplification. Clones were read by immunoSEQ multiplex PCR, and TCRdb kept only the in-frame ones, dropping some. From that table come the V and J calls and clone size; the DNA was used to work out D and trimming. The data show roughly 200,000 clones, 85% to 90% seen once. V lost 4 bases to trimming and J lost 5 bases; unmatched junction nucleotides: 10. This CDR3 has 17 residues. In germline, CDR1 is SGHNT, CDR2 YYREEE (reference sequence). Participants spanned ages about 18 to 90 years and resided in 20 to 25 US areas. The recovered donors of Cohort 3 showed two negative PCRs, clearance, or symptom resolution.

Specimen: PBMCs or T cells enriched from blood (not recorded which). This clonotype was sampled from a man aged 25-45 years who had recovered from COVID-19. This rearrangement joins TRBV5-4 to TRBJ2-5, with TRBD2 identical over 14 bases. DNA of the CDR3: TGTGCCAGCAGCACCGGGACTAGCGGGGGAGGAGGGGAGACCCAGTACTTC. Its protein is CASSTGTSGGGGETQYF. Together with reference TRBV5-4 and TRBJ2-5, the CDR3 gives the full variable domain: ETGVTQSPTHLIKTRGQQVTLRCSSQSGHNTVSWYQQALGQGPQFIFQYYREEENGRGNFPPRFSGLQFPNYSSELNVNALELDDSALYLCASSTGTSGGGGETQYFGPGTRLLVL.